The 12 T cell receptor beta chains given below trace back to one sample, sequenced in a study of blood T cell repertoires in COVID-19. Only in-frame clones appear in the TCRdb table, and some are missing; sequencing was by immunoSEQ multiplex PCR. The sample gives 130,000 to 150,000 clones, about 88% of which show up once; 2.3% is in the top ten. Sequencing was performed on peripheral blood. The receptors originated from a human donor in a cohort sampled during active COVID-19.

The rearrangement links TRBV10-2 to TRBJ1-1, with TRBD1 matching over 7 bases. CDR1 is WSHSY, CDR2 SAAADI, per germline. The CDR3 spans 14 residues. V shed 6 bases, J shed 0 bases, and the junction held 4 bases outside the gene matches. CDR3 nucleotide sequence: TGCGCCAGCAGCCGGGACAGTGTGAACACTGAAGCTTTCTTT. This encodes CASSRDSVNTEAFF.

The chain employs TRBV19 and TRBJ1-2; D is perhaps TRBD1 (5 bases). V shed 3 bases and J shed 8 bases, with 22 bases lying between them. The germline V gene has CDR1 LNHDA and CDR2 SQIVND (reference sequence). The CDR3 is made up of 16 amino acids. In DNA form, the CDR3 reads TGTGCCAGTAGTATGGCCCTCTCGGAAGGGGCAGGGGGCTACACCTTC. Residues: CASSMALSEGAGGYTF.

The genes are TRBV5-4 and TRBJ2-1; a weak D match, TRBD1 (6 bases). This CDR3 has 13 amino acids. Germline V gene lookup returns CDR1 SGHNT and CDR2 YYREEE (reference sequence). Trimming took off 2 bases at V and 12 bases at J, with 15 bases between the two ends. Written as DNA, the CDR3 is TGTGCCAGCAGCTTCCTACCACAGGGTAGGCAGTTCTTC. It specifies CASSFLPQGRQFF. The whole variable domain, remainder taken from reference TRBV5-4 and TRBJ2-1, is ETGVTQSPTHLIKTRGQQVTLRCSSQSGHNTVSWYQQALGQGPQFIFQYYREEENGRGNFPPRFSGLQFPNYSSELNVNALELDDSALYLCASSFLPQGRQFFGPGTRLTVL.

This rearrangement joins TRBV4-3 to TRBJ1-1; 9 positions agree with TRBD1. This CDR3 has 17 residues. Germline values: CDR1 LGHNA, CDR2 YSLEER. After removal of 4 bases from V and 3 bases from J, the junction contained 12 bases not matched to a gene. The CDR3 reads CASSRRTGAYVDTEAFF. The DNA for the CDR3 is TGCGCCAGCAGCCGCCGGACAGGGGCTTACGTCGACACTGAAGCTTTCTTT.

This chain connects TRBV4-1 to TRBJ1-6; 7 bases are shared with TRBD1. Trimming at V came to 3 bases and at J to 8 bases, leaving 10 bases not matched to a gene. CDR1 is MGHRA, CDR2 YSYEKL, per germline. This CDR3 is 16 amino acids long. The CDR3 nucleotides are TGCGCCAGCAGCCATCCTTCCGGGACAGTGGATTCACCCCTCCACTTT. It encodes CASSHPSGTVDSPLHF.

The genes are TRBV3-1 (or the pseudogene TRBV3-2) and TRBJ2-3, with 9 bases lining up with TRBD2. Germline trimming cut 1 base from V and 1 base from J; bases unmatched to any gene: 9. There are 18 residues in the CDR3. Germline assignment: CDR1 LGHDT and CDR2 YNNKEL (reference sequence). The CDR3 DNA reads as TGTGCCAGCAGCCAAGTCTTCCTTAGCGGGGGTGGCACAGATACGCAGTATTTT. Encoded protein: CASSQVFLSGGGTDTQYF.

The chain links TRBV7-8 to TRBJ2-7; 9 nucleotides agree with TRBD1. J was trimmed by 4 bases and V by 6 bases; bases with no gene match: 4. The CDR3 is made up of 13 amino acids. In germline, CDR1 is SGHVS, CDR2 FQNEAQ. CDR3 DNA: TGTGCCAGCAGTGGACAGGGGCCTTACGAGCAGTACTTC. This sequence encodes CASSGQGPYEQYF.

The CDR3, as DNA: TGTGCCAGCAGCCTCAGGGGTCTAGGCAATCAGCCCCAGCATTTT. The encoded protein is CASSLRGLGNQPQHF. The chain recombines TRBV7-2 with TRBJ1-5, with a possible D match to TRBD1 (6 bases). In germline, CDR1 is SGHTA, CDR2 FQGNSA. The CDR3 runs to 15 residues. The V end was cut by 5 bases, the J end by 2 bases, with 13 bases between.

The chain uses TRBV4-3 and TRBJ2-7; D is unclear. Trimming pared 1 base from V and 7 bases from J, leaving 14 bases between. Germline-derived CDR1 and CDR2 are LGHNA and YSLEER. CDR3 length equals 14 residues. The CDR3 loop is CASSQAAGRQEQYF. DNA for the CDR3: TGCGCCAGCAGCCAAGCGGCAGGTAGGCAAGAGCAGTACTTC.

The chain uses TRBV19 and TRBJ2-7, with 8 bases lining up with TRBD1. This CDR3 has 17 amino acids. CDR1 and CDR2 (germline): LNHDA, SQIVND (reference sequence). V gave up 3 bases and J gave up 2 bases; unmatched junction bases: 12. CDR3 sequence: CASSIFFHGTGPYEQYF. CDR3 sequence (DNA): TGTGCCAGTAGTATCTTTTTTCATGGGACAGGTCCCTACGAGCAGTACTTC.

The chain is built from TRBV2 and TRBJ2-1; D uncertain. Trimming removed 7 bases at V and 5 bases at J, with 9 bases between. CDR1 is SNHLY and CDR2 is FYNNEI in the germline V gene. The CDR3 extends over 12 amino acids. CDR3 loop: CASTQTHNEQFF. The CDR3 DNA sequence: TGTGCCAGCACCCAGACACACAATGAGCAGTTCTTC.

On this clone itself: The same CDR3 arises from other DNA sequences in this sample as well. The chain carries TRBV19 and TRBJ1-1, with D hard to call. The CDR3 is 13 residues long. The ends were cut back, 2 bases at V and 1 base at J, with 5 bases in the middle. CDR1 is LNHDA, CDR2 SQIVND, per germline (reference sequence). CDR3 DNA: TGTGCCAGTAGTATACGGGGGAACACTGAAGCTTTCTTT. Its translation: CASSIRGNTEAFF.